A single sample gave rise to the 22 T cell receptor beta chains below, sequenced in a study of CD8+ T cells in alopecia areata. Extracted RNA was reverse transcribed, and the resulting cDNA served as sequencing template. Generated by immunoSEQ multiplex PCR, the TCRdb table keeps only in-frame clones and is missing some. Here the sample spans about 150,000 clones, more than 45% being singletons. The sequenced material came from CD4+ T cells sorted from blood. These receptor sequences come from a human donor with alopecia areata.

This clone has only a few counts. The CDR3 loop is CASSSLTGGRTEAFF. The CDR3 DNA follows: TGTGCCAGCAGCTCCCTTACAGGGGGTAGAACTGAAGCTTTCTTT. The rearrangement links TRBV7-9 to TRBJ1-1; 8 bases map to TRBD1. The V and J ends lost 4 bases and 5 bases, in that order; junction bases with no gene match: 9. The CDR3 loop spans 15 amino acids. From germline, CDR1 is SEHNR and CDR2 FQNEAQ (reference sequence). The full variable domain, with the rest looked up from reference TRBV7-9 and TRBJ1-1, is DTGVSQNPRHKITKRGQNVTFRCDPISEHNRLYWYRQTLGQGPEFLTYFQNEAQLEKSRLLSDRFSAERPKGSFSTLEIQRTEQGDSAMYLCASSSLTGGRTEAFFGQGTRLTVV.

This clone was seen a few times. The genes are TRBV6-5 and TRBJ1-2; D is ambiguous. The germline V and J ends were trimmed by 3 bases and 2 bases, with 10 bases remaining between them. There are 14 residues in the CDR3. Looked up from germline, CDR1 is MNHEY and CDR2 is SVGAGI. CDR3 nucleotides: TGTGCCAGCAGTTATGGTATCCTCAACTATGGCTACACCTTC. Translated: CASSYGILNYGYTF.

This chain uses TRBV29-1 with TRBJ1-2, with 8 bases that match TRBD1. CDR3 length: 13 residues. Germline CDR1 SQVTM, CDR2 ANQGSEA. Trimming took 3 bases from V and 5 from J; bases not matched to a gene: 5. The CDR3 DNA follows: TGCAGCGTTGAGAGGCAGGGGGCGTATGGCTACACCTTC. This sequence encodes CSVERQGAYGYTF.

The chain carries TRBV7-3 and TRBJ2-1; 10 positions match TRBD2. CDR3 length: 15 amino acids. V lost 4 bases, J lost 7 bases, and 7 bases stayed unmatched. CDR1 and CDR2 (germline): SGHTA, FQGTGA. In DNA form, the CDR3 reads TGTGCCAGCAGCTACCGACTAGCGGGCATGAATGAGCAGTTCTTC. This translates into CASSYRLAGMNEQFF.

The chain carries TRBV9 and TRBJ2-1, with 8 bases fitting TRBD2. Germline V gene sequence: CDR1 SGDLS, CDR2 YYNGEE. The ends lost 1 base at V and 10 bases at J; junction bases unmatched: 10. The CDR3 is made up of 15 amino acids. CDR3 nucleotide sequence: TGTGCCAGCAGCGTAAGTGCGGGAGGCCCCCAGGAGCAGTTCTTC. Its protein product is CASSVSAGGPQEQFF. Looking up the rest from reference TRBV9 and TRBJ2-1 gives the full variable domain: DSGVTQTPKHLITATGQRVTLRCSPRSGDLSVYWYQQSLDQGLQFLIQYYNGEERAKGNILERFSAQQFPDLHSELNLSSLELGDSALYFCASSVSAGGPQEQFFGPGTRLTVL.

The count of this clone is one. The chain uses TRBV5-1 and TRBJ2-5, with 7 bases lining up with TRBD2. The germline V gene encodes CDR1 SGHRS and CDR2 YFSETQ. This CDR3 has 14 amino acids. Trimming at V came to 0 bases and at J to 4 bases, leaving 3 bases not matched to a gene. This chain's CDR3 is CASSLVWGGETQYF. The CDR3 region has the DNA TGCGCCAGCAGCTTGGTGTGGGGGGGAGAGACCCAGTACTTC.

The chain links TRBV9 to TRBJ2-2, with D unclear. Trimming shortened V by 0 bases and J by 1 base, and 4 bases separated the two germline ends. Germline-derived CDR1 and CDR2 are SGDLS and YYNGEE. The CDR3 runs to 14 residues. The CDR3 is CASSVAGNTGELFF. The CDR3 coding sequence is TGTGCCAGCAGCGTAGCCGGGAACACCGGGGAGCTGTTTTTT. Filled out from reference TRBV9 and TRBJ2-2, the complete variable domain reads DSGVTQTPKHLITATGQRVTLRCSPRSGDLSVYWYQQSLDQGLQFLIQYYNGEERAKGNILERFSAQQFPDLHSELNLSSLELGDSALYFCASSVAGNTGELFFGEGSRLTVL.

This clone was picked up a small number of times. This rearrangement joins TRBV28 to TRBJ2-1; TRBD2 might be the D (5 bases). Trimming cost V 5 bases and J 1 base, with 12 bases left between them. The CDR3 covers 15 residues. Germline V gives CDR1 MDHEN, CDR2 SYDVKM. CDR3 coding DNA: TGTGCCAGCAGTATCGGAGGTCAATCCTACAATGAGCAGTTCTTC. Protein product: CASSIGGQSYNEQFF.

The chain has TRBV2 and TRBJ1-5; D not resolved. Trimming cost V 5 bases and J 0 bases, with 5 bases left between them. Germline CDR1 is SNHLY and CDR2 is FYNNEI. The CDR3 has 13 amino acids. The chain's CDR3 is CASSRDSNQPQHF. The CDR3 DNA sequence: TGTGCCAGCAGTCGGGATAGCAATCAGCCCCAGCATTTT.

The rearrangement links TRBV6-6 to TRBJ1-1; no definite D call. The CDR3 contains 12 residues. Germline V CDR1 and CDR2: MNHNY, SVGAGI (reference sequence). V lost 2 bases and J lost 3, with 4 bases in between. The CDR3 region is CASSYLHTEAFF. In DNA, the CDR3 is TGTGCCAGCAGTTACCTACACACTGAAGCTTTCTTT.

Notes on this clone: The DNA is left out, because the CDR3 cannot be placed on it with certainty; the CDR3 is given as TCRdb lists it. The V gene is TRBV11-2, the J gene TRBJ2-3; TRBD2 reflects the table's D call only, with no check against the DNA. Germline V gives CDR1 SGHAT, CDR2 FQNNGV. The CDR3 numbers 19 amino acids, ends counted. The CDR3 sequence is CASSFGPGLASPSTDTQYF.

The V and J genes are TRBV27 and TRBJ2-1; 8 bases map to TRBD2. Looked up from germline, CDR1 is MNHEY and CDR2 is SMNVEV (reference sequence). CDR3 size: 15 residues. V dropped 5 bases and J dropped 7; count of bases not matched to a gene: 10. DNA for the CDR3: TGTGCCAGCAGTCAGCGGGAGCAATGGAGGAATGAGCAGTTCTTC. It yields the protein CASSQREQWRNEQFF.

This clone was counted a few times. The V gene is TRBV7-9, the J gene TRBJ2-7; D is ambiguous. The V end lost 1 base, the J end lost 6 bases, and 7 bases lay between the germline ends. Germline V gives CDR1 SEHNR, CDR2 FQNEAQ (reference sequence). CDR3 length: 12 amino acids. CDR3 in DNA: TGTGCCAGCAGCTTAGTGGACCGCGAGCAGTACTTC. Residues: CASSLVDREQYF.

The gene calls are TRBV5-4 and TRBJ1-1; no clear D gene. The germline V gene encodes CDR1 SGHNT and CDR2 YYREEE (reference sequence). CDR3 size: 12 residues. Deletions cut 5 bases from V and 3 bases from J, with 8 bases between. DNA for the CDR3: TGTGCCAGCAGACTTGAGTACACTGAAGCTTTCTTT. This encodes CASRLEYTEAFF. The full variable domain, rest sourced from reference TRBV5-4 and TRBJ1-1, is ETGVTQSPTHLIKTRGQQVTLRCSSQSGHNTVSWYQQALGQGPQFIFQYYREEENGRGNFPPRFSGLQFPNYSSELNVNALELDDSALYLCASRLEYTEAFFGQGTRLTVV.

In its sample, this clone was seen a few times. The V and J genes are TRBV10-3 and TRBJ2-1; 8 bases align to TRBD2. Trimming at V came to 5 bases and at J to 5 bases, leaving 8 bases not matched to a gene. The CDR3 is made up of 15 amino acids. CDR1 and CDR2 (germline): ENHRY, SYGVKD. The CDR3 region has the DNA TGTGCCATCAGTCATGGTAGCGGGACTAACAATGAGCAGTTCTTC. Its translation: CAISHGSGTNNEQFF.

The chain combines TRBV29-1 with TRBJ2-1, with 12 bases fitting TRBD2. The junction had 8 bases not matched to a gene; V was cut back by 6 bases and J by 8 bases. The V gene's germline CDR1 is SQVTM and CDR2 ANQGSEA. This CDR3 comprises 14 residues. The CDR3: CSVTLAGGRYEQFF. For the CDR3, the DNA is TGCAGCGTAACCCTAGCGGGAGGGCGGTATGAGCAGTTCTTC.

CDR3 protein: CSAGRKASNYGYTF. CDR3 in DNA: TGCAGCGCTGGTCGTAAAGCGTCTAACTATGGCTACACCTTC. The genes are TRBV29-1 and TRBJ1-2, with D hard to call. CDR3 length: 14 residues. Deletions cut 7 bases from V and 0 bases from J, with 15 bases between. CDR1 and CDR2 (germline): SQVTM, ANQGSEA.

This chain connects TRBV29-1 to TRBJ2-5; tentative D call: TRBD1 (5 bases). The CDR3 covers 12 residues. The ends were cut back, 3 bases at V and 3 bases at J, with 8 bases in the middle. Germline V gives CDR1 SQVTM, CDR2 ANQGSEA. The CDR3 DNA follows: TGCAGCGTTGACGCCAGGGAAGAGACCCAGTACTTC. Translation gives CSVDAREETQYF.

This chain links TRBV29-1 with TRBJ1-4; D not resolved. Per germline, CDR1 SQVTM and CDR2 ANQGSEA. CDR3 length equals 14 residues. V was pared by 5 bases and J by 3 bases, with 13 bases between. The CDR3 DNA reads as TGCAGCGTTTATGGAACCCCCGCTAATGAAAAACTGTTTTTT. Amino acid sequence: CSVYGTPANEKLFF.

The chain links TRBV6-1 to TRBJ2-7; 7 bases align to TRBD2. Germline CDR1 is MNHNS and CDR2 is SASEGT. The CDR3 sequence is 15 residues long. After removal of 5 bases from V and 2 bases from J, the junction contained 9 bases not matched to a gene. CDR3 coding DNA: TGTGCCAGCAGTCCTCGCAGCGGGAATGCCTACGAGCAGTACTTC. It specifies CASSPRSGNAYEQYF.

This sequence joins TRBV28 and TRBJ2-5; 7 bases are shared with TRBD1. The CDR3 has 16 amino acids. V shed 8 bases and J 5 bases; nucleotides not matched to a gene: 17. Germline loops: CDR1 MDHEN, CDR2 SYDVKM. CDR3 in amino acids: CASAPYPGQSSETQYF. Here the CDR3 DNA reads TGTGCCAGCGCGCCATACCCGGGACAGTCATCGGAGACCCAGTACTTC.

This clone was picked up a small number of times. Other DNA variants within this sample encode the same CDR3. This chain connects TRBV29-1 to TRBJ1-5; no definite D call. CDR1 and CDR2 (germline): SQVTM, ANQGSEA. CDR3 length equals 12 residues. Between the trimmed V and J ends, which lost 4 bases and 4 bases, there was a span of 8 bases. Here the CDR3 DNA reads TGCAGCGTTGGGGATTCAAATCAGCCCCAGCATTTT. Translated, it gives CSVGDSNQPQHF.